A selection of T cell receptor beta chains follows, all from one sample in a study of blood T cells in healthy people across ages. TCRdb processed the 5' RACE reads anew with MiXCR; each CDR3 protein has one entry. Among some 940,000 distinct CDR3 sequences listed, roughly 29% were seen once. The sample was also linked to a second study, of T cells of mothers and their children.

The sequenced sample consisted of blood. Receptors originate from a woman between 40 and 50 years old in good health. The CDR3 runs from the conserved cysteine through the conserved F or W. The order of the fields is clone size, V gene, J gene, D gene, CDR3 protein, CDR3 DNA. D genes are given only for firm matches. The size entry is marked missing in some rows and otherwise reads once, few, many or a size class.

.,TRBV19,TRBJ1-2,.,CASSISRGRSGYGYTF,TGTGCCAGTAGTATAAGCCGGGGGCGCTCAGGCTATGGCTACACCTTC
.,TRBV7-2,TRBJ2-4,.,CASSFARGGPGGNIQYF,TGTGCCAGCAGCTTCGCGAGGGGGGGGCCCGGTGGAAACATTCAGTACTTC
many,TRBV7-2,TRBJ2-3,.,CASSLVGVSTDTQYF,TGTGCCAGCAGCTTGGTTGGGGTCTCCACAGATACGCAGTATTTT
.,TRBV24-1,TRBJ2-7,TRBD1,CATSGRDRESSYEQYF,TGTGCCACCAGTGGCCGCGACAGGGAGAGCTCCTACGAGCAGTACTTC
.,TRBV20-1,TRBJ2-1,.,CSALRTLLYEQFF,TGCAGTGCTCTTAGGACCTTACTCTACGAGCAGTTCTTC
.,TRBV5-1,TRBJ1-2,.,CASSLTSGEVTQYGYTF,TGCGCCAGCAGCCTAACTAGCGGGGAGGTCACGCAGTATGGCTACACCTTC
.,TRBV9,TRBJ2-3,TRBD2,CASSGEMRGGVPTDTQYF,TGTGCCAGCAGCGGAGAGATGCGGGGGGGGGTCCCCACAGATACGCAGTATTTT
.,TRBV6-1,TRBJ2-7,.,CASSSRQERGNEQYF,TGTGCCAGCAGCAGCCGGCAGGAGCGAGGAAACGAGCAGTACTTC
once,TRBV3-1,TRBJ1-1,TRBD1,CASSSRDRGRGNTEAFF,TGTGCCAGCAGCTCCCGGGACAGGGGGCGAGGGAACACTGAAGCTTTCTTT
once,TRBV6-2/TRBV6-3,TRBJ1-1,TRBD1,CASTSGTGGAGRTEAFF,TGTGCCAGCACTAGTGGGACAGGGGGCGCCGGGCGGACTGAAGCTTTCTTT
few,TRBV20-1,TRBJ2-1,.,CSASLKFSEQFF,TGCAGTGCCAGCCTTAAGTTTAGTGAGCAGTTCTTC
few,TRBV28,TRBJ2-3,.,CASSSSTGWADTQYF,TGTGCCAGCAGTTCGTCAACGGGTTGGGCGGATACGCAGTATTTT
few,TRBV7-2,TRBJ2-3,.,CASSLPLRVGGDTQYF,TGTGCCAGCAGCCTCCCACTGCGGGTCGGTGGAGATACGCAGTATTTT
.,TRBV20-1,TRBJ1-4,.,CSARPPRGAHEKLFF,TGCAGTGCTAGGCCCCCCCGGGGGGCACATGAAAAACTGTTTTTT